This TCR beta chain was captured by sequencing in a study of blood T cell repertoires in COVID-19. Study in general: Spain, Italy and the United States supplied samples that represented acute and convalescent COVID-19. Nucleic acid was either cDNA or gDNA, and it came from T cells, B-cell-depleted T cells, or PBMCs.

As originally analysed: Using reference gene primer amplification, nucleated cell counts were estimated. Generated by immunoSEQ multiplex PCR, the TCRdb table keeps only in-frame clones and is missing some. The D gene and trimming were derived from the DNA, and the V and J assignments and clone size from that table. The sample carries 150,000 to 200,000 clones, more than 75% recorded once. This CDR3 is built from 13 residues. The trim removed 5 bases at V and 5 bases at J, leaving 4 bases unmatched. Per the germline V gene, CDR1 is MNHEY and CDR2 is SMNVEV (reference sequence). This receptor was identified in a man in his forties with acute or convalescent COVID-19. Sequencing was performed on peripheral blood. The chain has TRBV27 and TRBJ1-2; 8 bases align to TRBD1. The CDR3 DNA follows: TGTGCCAGCAGTATAACAGGGGGGTATGGCTACACCTTC. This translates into CASSITGGYGYTF.